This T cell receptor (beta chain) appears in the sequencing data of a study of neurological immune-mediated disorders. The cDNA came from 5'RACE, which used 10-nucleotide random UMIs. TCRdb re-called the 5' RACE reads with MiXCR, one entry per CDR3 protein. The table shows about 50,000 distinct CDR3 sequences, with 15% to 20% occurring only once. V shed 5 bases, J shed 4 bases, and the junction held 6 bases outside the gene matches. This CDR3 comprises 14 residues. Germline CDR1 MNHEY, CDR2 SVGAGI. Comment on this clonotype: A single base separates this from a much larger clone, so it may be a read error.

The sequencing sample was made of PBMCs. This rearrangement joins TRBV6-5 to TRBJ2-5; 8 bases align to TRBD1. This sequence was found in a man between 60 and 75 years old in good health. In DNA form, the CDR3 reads TGTGCCAGCAGTGGTGACAGGGGTCGAGAGACCCAGTACTTC. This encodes CASSGDRGRETQYF.